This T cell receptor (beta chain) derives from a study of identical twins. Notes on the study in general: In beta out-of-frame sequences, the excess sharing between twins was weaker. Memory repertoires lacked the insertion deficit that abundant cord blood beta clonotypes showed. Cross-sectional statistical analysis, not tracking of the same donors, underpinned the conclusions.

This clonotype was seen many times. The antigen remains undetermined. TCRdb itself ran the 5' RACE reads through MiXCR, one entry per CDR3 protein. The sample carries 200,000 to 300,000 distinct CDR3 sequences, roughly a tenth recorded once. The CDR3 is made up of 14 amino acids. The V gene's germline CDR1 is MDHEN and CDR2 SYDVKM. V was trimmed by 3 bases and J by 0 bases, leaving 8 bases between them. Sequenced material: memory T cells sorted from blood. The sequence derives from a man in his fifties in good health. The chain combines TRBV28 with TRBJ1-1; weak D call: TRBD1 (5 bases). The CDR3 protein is CASSLGGLNTEAFF. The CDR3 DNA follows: TGTGCCAGCAGTTTGGGGGGTCTGAACACTGAAGCTTTCTTT.